These 29 T cell receptor beta chains share one sample of origin, sequenced in a study of blood T cells in healthy people across ages. Through a sample-barcoded 5' primer and a J-beta primer mix, a second PCR was run for roughly 6 to 12 cycles. Using its own MiXCR run on the 5' RACE reads, TCRdb lists one record per CDR3 protein. The data contain about 580,000 distinct CDR3 sequences, around half of them singletons. The sequencing sample was made of blood. All receptors come from an elderly man in good health.

This clonotype showed up just once. The chain is built from TRBV29-1 and TRBJ2-7; TRBD1 matches at 9 bases. The germline V gene has CDR1 SQVTM and CDR2 ANQGSEA. V lost 5 bases, J lost 2 bases, and 4 bases stayed unmatched. This CDR3 contains 13 residues. The CDR3 sequence is CSVPGQGTYEQYF. The CDR3 DNA reads TGCAGCGTTCCGGGACAGGGAACCTACGAGCAGTACTTC.

This chain connects TRBV20-1 to TRBJ1-5; TRBD1 might be the D (5 bases). Germline values: CDR1 DFQATT, CDR2 SNEGSKA (reference sequence). This CDR3 is built from 14 residues. Trimming took off 1 base at V and 1 base at J, with 8 bases between the two ends. This CDR3 is CSARGGLSNQPQHF. Written as DNA, the CDR3 is TGCAGTGCTAGAGGGGGACTGAGCAATCAGCCCCAGCATTTT.

This clonotype turned up a few times. The chain joins TRBV7-2 to TRBJ2-1; 14 bases line up with TRBD2. V was pared by 0 bases and J by 9 bases, with 10 bases of the junction left unmatched. This CDR3 is built from 18 residues. Per the germline V gene, CDR1 is SGHTA and CDR2 is FQGNSA. The CDR3 DNA is TGTGCCAGCAGCTTAGCTTCGACGACTAGCGGGGGGGCCATTGAGCAGTTCTTC. Translated: CASSLASTTSGGAIEQFF.

Note on this clonotype: Relative to the germline gene, one junction end is altered; a read error may explain this. The V and J genes are TRBV6-6 and TRBJ2-2, with 7 bases matching TRBD2. The CDR3 runs to 15 residues. Germline-derived CDR1 and CDR2 are MNHNY and SVGAGI (reference sequence). The CDR3 nucleotides read TGTGCCAGCAGGGGGGGGACGGCACACACCGGGAAGCTGTTTTTT. Protein product: CASRGGTAHTGKLFF.

The V and J genes are TRBV29-1 and TRBJ1-4; 8 bases are a match to TRBD1. Germline lookup yields CDR1 SQVTM and CDR2 ANQGSEA. The CDR3 is 15 amino acids. The V and J ends lost 1 base and 8 bases, in that order; junction bases with no gene match: 9. The CDR3 region has the DNA TGCAGCGTTGAAGTAGTAGGACAGGGAAACGAAAAACTGTTTTTT. Its translation is CSVEVVGQGNEKLFF.

This chain connects TRBV12-5 to TRBJ2-7; tentative D call: TRBD1 (6 bases). The CDR3 is made up of 13 amino acids. Germline V gene data show CDR1 as LGHNT and CDR2 as FRNRAP. Deletions cut 6 bases from V and 0 bases from J, with 9 bases between. The CDR3, as DNA: TGTGCTAGTGGCCGGGACACCTCCTACGAGCAGTACTTC. Translated, it gives CASGRDTSYEQYF.

As regards this clonotype: A much larger clone is a single base away; this may be a read error. This rearrangement joins TRBV28 to TRBJ2-1, with unresolved D. CDR1 MDHEN and CDR2 SYDVKM come from the germline V gene. V gave up 6 bases and J gave up 2 bases, with 2 bases separating them. The CDR3 loop spans 11 amino acids. The CDR3 nucleotides read TGTGCCAGCAGGGCCTACAATGAGCAGTTCTTC. Protein sequence: CASRAYNEQFF.

This clonotype was picked up many times. The chain joins TRBV6-5 to TRBJ1-1, with a weak D call TRBD1 (6 bases). Looked up from germline, CDR1 is MNHEY and CDR2 is SVGAGI. CDR3 length: 15 residues. V lost 7 bases to trimming and J lost 4 bases, with 19 bases between them. CDR3: CASTGGRLRGTEAFF. DNA of the CDR3: TGTGCCAGCACTGGGGGGCGTCTGAGGGGCACTGAAGCTTTCTTT.

This clonotype was counted at least ten times. V and J are TRBV7-2 and TRBJ2-3; D call uncertain. Germline CDR1 SGHTA, CDR2 FQGNSA. The CDR3 is made up of 14 amino acids. Trimming shortened V by 5 bases and J by 3 bases, and 12 bases separated the two germline ends. CDR3 sequence: CASSHGIPTDTQYF. The CDR3 DNA sequence: TGTGCCAGCAGCCACGGTATTCCGACAGATACGCAGTATTTT.

This rearrangement joins TRBV7-9 to TRBJ2-3, with D unresolved. CDR3 length equals 17 residues. Germline lookup yields CDR1 SEHNR and CDR2 FQNEAQ (reference sequence). Trimming took 6 bases from V and 2 from J, leaving 21 bases between them. The CDR3 nucleotides read TGTGCCAGCAGTCCACCGGGCCTAGGTGTGGCCACAGATACGCAGTATTTT. Its protein product is CASSPPGLGVATDTQYF.

The chain joins TRBV11-2 to TRBJ2-1; 9 bases are a match to TRBD1. Trimming removed 5 bases from V and 3 bases from J; junction bases left unmatched: 8. Per germline, CDR1 SGHAT and CDR2 FQNNGV. CDR3 length equals 16 residues. The CDR3 spells CASSQRQGGNYNEQFF. The CDR3 region has the DNA TGTGCCAGCAGCCAGAGACAGGGGGGGAACTACAATGAGCAGTTCTTC.

This clonotype has only a few counts. CDR3 region: CASSGQGWNEQFF. CDR3 bases: TGTGCCAGCAGCGGTCAGGGGTGGAATGAGCAGTTCTTC. The chain joins TRBV7-2 to TRBJ2-1; the D gene is possibly TRBD1 (6 bases). Germline V gene sequence: CDR1 SGHTA, CDR2 FQGNSA. The CDR3 consists of 13 residues. With 5 bases removed from V and 7 bases from J, the gap between germline ends came to 12 bases.

This clonotype showed up many times. The rearrangement joins TRBV6-6 to TRBJ2-1; 8 bases fit TRBD2. CDR1 is MNHNY and CDR2 is SVGAGI in the germline V gene (reference sequence). Trimming cost V 4 bases and J 6 bases; bases outside gene matches: 2. CDR3 length: 13 residues. For the CDR3, the DNA is TGTGCCAGCAGTTTCGGGACTAGCAATGAGCAGTTCTTC. It translates to CASSFGTSNEQFF.

This clonotype was detected a few times. Germline is not matched at one junction end, which may reflect a read error. The rearrangement links TRBV29-1 to TRBJ2-5; perhaps TRBD2 as D (6 bases). The last part of the DNA fits TRBJ2-7 better; the J call may be wrong. Germline lookup yields CDR1 SQVTM and CDR2 ANQGSEA. This CDR3 is built from 11 residues. CDR3 sequence reads: CSGEWGDEQYF. CDR3 DNA: TGCAGCGGTGAATGGGGGGACGAGCAGTACTTC.

This chain uses TRBV25-1 with TRBJ1-6, with 9 positions matching TRBD1. There are 14 residues in the CDR3. Germline CDR1 reads MGHDK; CDR2 reads SYGVNS. V lost 8 bases, J lost 7 bases, and 6 bases stayed unmatched. CDR3 residues: CASQQGARNSPLHF. CDR3 coding DNA: TGTGCCAGCCAACAGGGGGCGAGGAATTCACCCCTCCACTTT.

The chain recombines TRBV5-1 with TRBJ1-2; tentative D call: TRBD1 (6 bases). V dropped 0 bases and J dropped 4 bases, with 19 bases sitting between them. Germline loops: CDR1 SGHRS, CDR2 YFSETQ. The length of the CDR3 is 17 residues. The CDR3 DNA is TGCGCCAGCAGCTTGGCGACAGGCGCGGGTTTGGCCTATGGCTACACCTTC. Protein sequence: CASSLATGAGLAYGYTF.

This clonotype showed up many times. This chain uses TRBV7-2 with TRBJ1-1; 7 bases agree with TRBD1. V dropped 0 bases and J dropped 1; count of bases not matched to a gene: 8. Germline assignment: CDR1 SGHTA and CDR2 FQGNSA. The CDR3 loop spans 17 amino acids. CDR3 region: CASSLAVGQMSNTEAFF. DNA for the CDR3: TGTGCCAGCAGCTTAGCGGTGGGACAGATGTCGAACACTGAAGCTTTCTTT.

In nucleotides, the CDR3 is TGCGCCAGCGGAAGGGCGGAGGGGATCGGGGAGCTGTTTTTT. Translation: CASGRAEGIGELFF. This chain connects TRBV5-1 to TRBJ2-2; D possibly corresponds to TRBD2 (6 bases). Trimming removed 7 bases from V and 7 bases from J, with 17 bases in between. The CDR3 contains 14 residues. CDR1 and CDR2 (germline): SGHRS, YFSETQ.

This clonotype was found many times. The chain recombines TRBV20-1 with TRBJ2-7; 7 bases are a match to TRBD1. Per the germline V gene, CDR1 is DFQATT and CDR2 is SNEGSKA (reference sequence). V dropped 6 bases and J dropped 0; count of bases not matched to a gene: 8. This CDR3 contains 14 residues. The CDR3 DNA sequence: TGCAGTGCCGAACAGGGGACCAGCTCCTACGAGCAGTACTTC. It is translated as CSAEQGTSSYEQYF.

CDR3 sequence reads: CASSPRPGDNEQFF. The CDR3 nucleotides are TGTGCCAGCAGCCCTCGACCGGGTGACAATGAGCAGTTCTTC. This chain links TRBV3-1 with TRBJ2-1; no clear D gene. CDR1 is LGHDT, CDR2 YNNKEL, per germline (reference sequence). This CDR3 contains 14 residues. V lost 4 bases and J lost 5, with 12 bases in between.

This clonotype occurred a few times. The chain recombines TRBV15 with TRBJ2-4; D remains unclear. V was trimmed by 0 bases and J by 6 bases, leaving 9 bases between them. The CDR3 extends over 14 amino acids. Germline CDR1 is LNHNV and CDR2 is YYDKDF (reference sequence). CDR3 amino acids: CATSRDIGGNIQYF. In DNA, the CDR3 is TGTGCCACCAGCAGAGATATTGGTGGAAACATTCAGTACTTC.

This clonotype was recorded a few times. The chain couples TRBV28 to TRBJ2-5; possible D gene TRBD2, 5 bases. The CDR3 is 13 amino acids. Germline V gene data show CDR1 as MDHEN and CDR2 as SYDVKM. V was clipped by 4 bases and J by 0 bases, with 6 bases between them. CDR3 region: CASSSGYQETQYF. The CDR3 nucleotides are TGTGCCAGCAGTTCGGGGTACCAAGAGACCCAGTACTTC.

The V and J genes are TRBV5-6 and TRBJ1-4; TRBD1 aligns across 9 bases. CDR3 length equals 15 residues. Germline assignment: CDR1 SGHDT and CDR2 YYEEEE. The V segment lost 1 base and the J segment 8 bases; nucleotides outside the gene matches: 6. The chain's CDR3 is CASSLFRTGEEKLFF. The CDR3 coding sequence is TGTGCCAGCAGCTTGTTCCGGACAGGGGAAGAAAAACTGTTTTTT.

On this clonotype: With a much larger clone just one base away, this may be a read error. The chain combines TRBV6-6 with TRBJ1-2; D is uncertain. The CDR3 length is 12 residues. Germline CDR1 is MNHNY and CDR2 is SVGAGI (reference sequence). This chain's CDR3 is CASNEAPYGHTF. CDR3 nucleotides: TGTGCCAGCAACGAGGCCCCCTATGGCCACACCTTC.

The genes are TRBV5-1 and TRBJ2-7; 7 bases agree with TRBD1. There are 13 residues in the CDR3. Looked up from germline, CDR1 is SGHRS and CDR2 is YFSETQ. J was trimmed by 5 bases and V by 3 bases; bases with no gene match: 5. The CDR3 DNA follows: TGCGCCAGCAGCTCCGGACAGGTTAACGAGCAGTACTTC. This translates into CASSSGQVNEQYF.

As concerns this clonotype: A much bigger clone sits one base away, suggesting this may be a read error. The J gene is TRBJ2-3, the V gene TRBV6-6; D is unresolved. The germline V gene encodes CDR1 MNHNY and CDR2 SVGAGI (reference sequence). This CDR3 has 11 residues. The CDR3, as DNA: TGTGCCGGCAGCCCTTTTGATACGCAGTATTTT. This sequence encodes CAGSPFDTQYF.

The chain carries TRBV11-2 and TRBJ2-1, with unresolved D. The length of the CDR3 is 15 residues. Germline V gives CDR1 SGHAT, CDR2 FQNNGV. The V end was cut by 3 bases, the J end by 5 bases, with 14 bases between. DNA of the CDR3: TGTGCCAGCAGCTTTCCTAGGACGTCCGACAATGAGCAGTTCTTC. Amino acids: CASSFPRTSDNEQFF.

As regards this clonotype: An end of the junction does not agree with germline; a read error may underlie this. The chain couples TRBV5-1 to TRBJ1-2, with D tentatively TRBD1 (6 bases). CDR1 and CDR2 (germline): SGHRS, YFSETQ. This CDR3 contains 16 residues. This chain's CDR3 is CASSLFPDSRYYGCTF. CDR3 in DNA: TGCGCCAGCAGCTTATTCCCGGACAGCCGCTACTATGGCTGCACCTTC.

This chain joins TRBV5-1 and TRBJ2-6; no clear D. Per germline, CDR1 SGHRS and CDR2 YFSETQ. The CDR3 has 16 amino acids. The V end was cut by 0 bases, the J end by 2 bases, with 9 bases between. This chain's CDR3 is CASSLASDTGANVLTF. CDR3 in DNA: TGCGCCAGCAGCTTGGCCAGCGATACTGGGGCCAACGTCCTGACTTTC.